The 31 T cell receptor beta chains in this list originate from one sample, sequenced in a study of lymphopenia after photon versus proton radiotherapy (dated by TCRdb to 2018 to 2020). The protocol used for the library was the immunoSEQ multiplex PCR assay. Drawn from immuneACCESS, this table holds only the in-frame rearrangements with V and J called that TCRdb kept. Clones are partly lost; checked studies trace under half to an unresolved V gene and leave the rest unexplained. Recorded for this sample are 9,500 to 15,000 clones; around 89% of them occurred a single time. Less than 4% of the sample belongs to the ten largest clones. The input for sequencing was peripheral blood, taken from a patient treated with proton-based radiotherapy. The receptor set was obtained from a man aged 60 to 69 with pancreatic cancer.

The V call is TRBV14, the J call TRBJ1-1; 7 nucleotides match TRBD1. This CDR3 is built from 14 residues. Germline CDR1 and CDR2: SGHDN and FVKESK. V shed 6 bases, J shed 5 bases, and the junction held 9 bases outside the gene matches. In nucleotides, the CDR3 is TGTGCCAGCAGTCAGCAGGGGGGTGTGACTGAAGCTTTCTTT. This encodes CASSQQGGVTEAFF.

The chain uses TRBV11-2 and TRBJ2-5; D possibly uses TRBD1 or TRBD2 (5 bases each). There are 16 residues in the CDR3. Trimming removed 3 bases at V and 3 bases at J, with 17 bases between. The germline gives CDR1 SGHAT, CDR2 FQNNGV. The CDR3 DNA reads TGTGCCAGCAGCTTTTGGGGGAATGCGGAAAAAGAGACCCAGTACTTC. It encodes CASSFWGNAEKETQYF.

This clone was recorded once. This chain joins TRBV9 and TRBJ2-1; TRBD2 agrees at 9 bases. This CDR3 spans 15 amino acids. The V segment lost 0 bases and the J segment 2 bases; nucleotides outside the gene matches: 0. From germline, CDR1 is SGDLS and CDR2 YYNGEE. CDR3 amino acids: CASSVVAGAYNEQFF. The DNA for the CDR3 is TGTGCCAGCAGCGTAGTAGCGGGAGCCTACAATGAGCAGTTCTTC.

The V gene is TRBV28, the J gene TRBJ1-5; D might be TRBD1 (5 bases). The CDR3 has 16 amino acids. Between the trimmed V and J ends, which lost 4 bases and 4 bases, there was a span of 17 bases. Germline V lookup: CDR1 MDHEN, CDR2 SYDVKM. The CDR3 bases are TGTGCCAGCAGTTGGTCAAAGACCGGGACGAATCAGCCCCAGCATTTT. It is translated as CASSWSKTGTNQPQHF. Variable domain in full (rest from reference TRBV28 and TRBJ1-5): DVKVTQSSRYLVKRTGEKVFLECVQDMDHENMFWYRQDPGLGLRLIYFSYDVKMKEKGDIPEGYSVSREKKERFSLILESASTNQTSMYLCASSWSKTGTNQPQHFGDGTRLSIL.

The chain is built from TRBV30 and TRBJ2-3; 7 positions match TRBD2. The CDR3 spans 15 residues. With 4 bases clipped from V and 0 bases from J, the junction kept 7 bases outside the gene matches. Germline CDR1 is GTSNPN and CDR2 is SVGIG (reference sequence). The CDR3 nucleotides read TGTGCCTGGATGGGGCTAGCGGCTAGCACAGATACGCAGTATTTT. Encoded protein: CAWMGLAASTDTQYF.

The CDR3 DNA reads TGCGCCAGCAGCCCGGGAGGGCCCGAAGATACGCAGTATTTT. Protein sequence: CASSPGGPEDTQYF. V usage is TRBV5-1 and J usage is TRBJ2-3; 8 bases align to TRBD2. The CDR3 contains 14 residues. In germline, CDR1 is SGHRS, CDR2 YFSETQ. The trim removed 4 bases at V and 5 bases at J, leaving 6 bases unmatched.

The chain has TRBV28 and TRBJ1-1; no clear D. Deletions cut 4 bases from V and 1 base from J, with 16 bases between. The germline V gene encodes CDR1 MDHEN and CDR2 SYDVKM. There are 16 residues in the CDR3. The CDR3 DNA reads TGTGCCAGCAGTTCACCAATTGTTAACAGGAACACTGAAGCTTTCTTT. Translating it yields CASSSPIVNRNTEAFF.

This chain joins TRBV4-1 and TRBJ1-2; TRBD1 might be the D (5 bases). Germline loops: CDR1 MGHRA, CDR2 YSYEKL. Trimming stripped 0 bases from V and 2 bases from J, with 19 bases between. This CDR3 region has 18 residues. The CDR3 DNA reads as TGCGCCAGCAGCCAAGAGACAGAGGGACGGAGGGGAAACTATGGCTACACCTTC. Translating it yields CASSQETEGRRGNYGYTF.

V and J are TRBV28 and TRBJ2-7; 9 bases line up with TRBD1. Looked up from germline, CDR1 is MDHEN and CDR2 is SYDVKM. Trimming at V came to 3 bases and at J to 6 bases, leaving 15 bases not matched to a gene. CDR3 length equals 17 residues. CDR3 in DNA: TGTGCCAGCAGTTTCGGACTGGCAGGGACAGGGAACCGCGAGCAGTACTTC. Its protein is CASSFGLAGTGNREQYF.

This clone was counted a few times. The genes are TRBV19 and TRBJ1-2; D gene ambiguous. Deletions cut 6 bases from V and 3 bases from J, with 23 bases between. In germline, CDR1 is LNHDA, CDR2 SQIVND (reference sequence). The CDR3 runs 17 residues. The CDR3 region is CASSRGRPSHLDYGYTF. The CDR3 nucleotides are TGTGCCAGTAGCCGGGGAAGGCCATCACATCTTGACTATGGCTACACCTTC.

J is TRBJ2-1 and V is TRBV18; D may be TRBD1 or TRBD2 (6 bases each). Per germline, CDR1 KGHSH and CDR2 LQKENI. The CDR3 consists of 18 residues. V lost 2 bases and J lost 6, with 23 bases in between. CDR3 nucleotides: TGTGCCAGCTCACCAACGTTAAGGGGGGACGGGGCCCCCAATGAGCAGTTCTTC. This encodes CASSPTLRGDGAPNEQFF.

The chain combines TRBV4-1 with TRBJ1-2; D gene ambiguous. This CDR3 has 14 amino acids. Trimming pared 0 bases from V and 4 bases from J, leaving 9 bases between. Germline loops: CDR1 MGHRA, CDR2 YSYEKL. CDR3: CASSQDVGVYGYTF. CDR3 bases: TGCGCCAGCAGCCAAGACGTAGGAGTCTATGGCTACACCTTC.

This chain joins TRBV5-1 and TRBJ2-1, with 12 bases matching TRBD2. CDR3 size: 16 residues. V trimming: 1 base; J trimming: 9 bases; junction bases outside the gene matches: 8. CDR1 is SGHRS, CDR2 YFSETQ, per germline. Here the CDR3 reads CASSLTTSGSFGEQFF. The CDR3 DNA is TGCGCCAGCAGCTTGACGACTAGCGGGAGTTTCGGTGAGCAGTTCTTC.

J is TRBJ2-3 and V is TRBV19; D remains unclear. Germline V gene sequence: CDR1 LNHDA, CDR2 SQIVND (reference sequence). The V end was cut by 1 base, the J end by 0 bases, with 2 bases between. The CDR3 runs 13 residues. The CDR3 reads CASSIGSTDTQYF. The CDR3 DNA is TGTGCCAGTAGTATAGGAAGCACAGATACGCAGTATTTT.

This sequence joins TRBV11-1 and TRBJ2-5, with 7 bases matching TRBD1. The J call may be wrong; the DNA end is better matched by TRBJ2-7. Germline V gene data show CDR1 as SGHAT and CDR2 as FQDESV (reference sequence). This CDR3 spans 15 amino acids. The CDR3 here is CASSEGGVPRYEQYF. The CDR3 bases are TGTGCCAGCAGCGAAGGGGGCGTCCCCCGCTACGAGCAGTACTTC.

The chain employs TRBV9 and TRBJ2-7, with 9 bases aligning to TRBD2. CDR1 and CDR2 (germline): SGDLS, YYNGEE. CDR3 size: 15 residues. Unmatched junction bases numbered 12, after V lost 7 bases and J lost 4 bases. This CDR3 is CASSDRREGKYEQYF. CDR3 coding DNA: TGTGCCAGCTCTGACCGGCGGGAGGGTAAGTACGAGCAGTACTTC.

This chain links TRBV18 with TRBJ1-4; a possible D gene is TRBD1 (5 bases). Germline CDR1 and CDR2: KGHSH and LQKENI. The CDR3 sequence is 15 residues long. Between the trimmed V and J ends, which lost 0 bases and 8 bases, there was a span of 13 bases. The CDR3 is CASSPPPGRGEKLFF. The CDR3 DNA sequence: TGTGCCAGCTCACCACCGCCGGGACGGGGCGAAAAACTGTTTTTT.

The chain has TRBV14 and TRBJ2-3; TRBD1 matches 7 bases. V was pared by 0 bases and J by 1 base, with 13 bases of the junction left unmatched. Looked up from germline, CDR1 is SGHDN and CDR2 is FVKESK. There are 19 residues in the CDR3. CDR3 sequence: CASSQDLVAGGLRTDTQYF. CDR3 sequence (DNA): TGTGCCAGCAGCCAAGATCTTGTGGCAGGGGGATTACGCACAGATACGCAGTATTTT.

The rearrangement uses TRBV18 and TRBJ1-6; D is possibly TRBD1 (5 bases). V gave up 3 bases and J gave up 9 bases, with 12 bases separating them. Per the germline V gene, CDR1 is KGHSH and CDR2 is LQKENI. CDR3 size: 14 residues. CDR3 residues: CASSPKERGSPLHF. The DNA for the CDR3 is TGTGCCAGCTCACCTAAGGAAAGGGGTTCACCCCTCCACTTT.

The J gene is TRBJ2-7, the V gene TRBV18; TRBD1 is a possible D gene (6 bases). V was cut by 3 bases and J by 5 bases, with 14 bases left in between. CDR3 length: 14 amino acids. CDR1 KGHSH and CDR2 LQKENI come from the germline V gene. The CDR3 sequence is CASSPGDTTHEQYF. The CDR3 DNA reads as TGTGCCAGCTCACCCGGGGACACAACGCACGAGCAGTACTTC.

The chain is built from TRBV29-1 and TRBJ1-1, with D possibly being TRBD1 (6 bases). The CDR3 has 13 residues. Germline values: CDR1 SQVTM, CDR2 ANQGSEA. V was trimmed by 6 bases and J by 0 bases, leaving 11 bases between them. Written as DNA, the CDR3 is TGCAGCGTCGAGGGGGGCATGAACACTGAAGCTTTCTTT. Amino acids: CSVEGGMNTEAFF. Combining the CDR3 with reference TRBV29-1 and TRBJ1-1 gives the whole variable domain SAVISQKPSRDICQRGTSLTIQCQVDSQVTMMFWYRQQPGQSLTLIATANQGSEATYESGFVIDKFPISRPNLTFSTLTVSNMSPEDSSIYLCSVEGGMNTEAFFGQGTRLTVV.

The chain employs TRBV27 and TRBJ1-4; 7 bases agree with TRBD1. From germline, CDR1 is MNHEY and CDR2 SMNVEV (reference sequence). The trim removed 6 bases at V and 0 bases at J, leaving 4 bases unmatched. The CDR3 sequence is 15 residues long. As DNA, the CDR3 is TGTGCCAGCAGAGGGGGCCTTGCAACTAATGAAAAACTGTTTTTT. It codes for CASRGGLATNEKLFF.

The gene calls are TRBV28 and TRBJ2-4; 8 bases fit TRBD2. The V gene end was trimmed by 5 bases and the J gene end by 7 bases; junction bases not matched to a gene: 13. Germline values: CDR1 MDHEN, CDR2 SYDVKM. The CDR3 spans 16 residues. The CDR3 is CASSETGTRVWNIQYF. The CDR3 DNA follows: TGTGCCAGCAGTGAGACCGGGACTAGGGTTTGGAACATTCAGTACTTC.

The J gene is TRBJ2-6, the V gene TRBV6-1, with 8 bases matching TRBD1. Per germline, CDR1 MNHNS and CDR2 SASEGT. J was trimmed by 4 bases and V by 1 base; bases with no gene match: 15. CDR3 length: 20 amino acids. The CDR3 loop reads CASSEGGYGQGLLGANVLTF. For the CDR3, the DNA is TGTGCCAGCAGTGAAGGGGGATACGGACAGGGTCTCCTCGGGGCCAACGTCCTGACTTTC.

The chain joins TRBV2 to TRBJ1-5; D gene ambiguous. V lost 2 bases to trimming and J lost 7 bases, with 9 bases between them. This CDR3 region has 13 residues. The germline V gene encodes CDR1 SNHLY and CDR2 FYNNEI. CDR3 DNA sequence: TGTGCCAGCAGTGAAACTCGCAGACAGCCCCAGCATTTT. Encoded protein: CASSETRRQPQHF.

V gene TRBV2 combines with J gene TRBJ2-7, with 9 bases that match TRBD2. Germline values: CDR1 SNHLY, CDR2 FYNNEI. V was pared by 6 bases and J by 1 base, with 10 bases of the junction left unmatched. The CDR3 consists of 16 residues. CDR3 sequence (DNA): TGTGCCAGCAGCCGAATTCGACTAGCGGAGTCCTACGAGCAGTACTTC. This translates into CASSRIRLAESYEQYF.

The chain links TRBV29-1 to TRBJ2-5; a possible D gene is TRBD1 (6 bases). Germline loops: CDR1 SQVTM, CDR2 ANQGSEA. Trimming took off 3 bases at V and 5 bases at J, with 19 bases between the two ends. CDR3 size: 15 residues. CDR3 sequence (DNA): TGCAGCGTTGATGCCCATAACAGGGTTGGGGAGACCCAGTACTTC. This translates into CSVDAHNRVGETQYF. The full variable domain, in which reference TRBV29-1 and TRBJ2-5 provide the parts outside the CDR3, is SAVISQKPSRDICQRGTSLTIQCQVDSQVTMMFWYRQQPGQSLTLIATANQGSEATYESGFVIDKFPISRPNLTFSTLTVSNMSPEDSSIYLCSVDAHNRVGETQYFGPGTRLLVL.

This clone was seen once. The V gene is TRBV5-1, the J gene TRBJ2-1; TRBD2 matches at 9 bases. CDR3 size: 15 residues. After removal of 2 bases from V and 7 bases from J, the junction contained 7 bases not matched to a gene. CDR1 and CDR2 from the germline V gene are SGHRS and YFSETQ. The CDR3, as DNA: TGCGCCAGCAGCTTTCCGACTAGCGGAGGGAATGAGCAGTTCTTC. Its protein is CASSFPTSGGNEQFF.

The chain uses TRBV7-9 and TRBJ1-6; maybe TRBD1 (5 bases). Germline V gene data show CDR1 as SEHNR and CDR2 as FQNEAQ (reference sequence). Trimming pared 4 bases from V and 10 bases from J, leaving 14 bases between. The CDR3 is 14 residues long. The CDR3 DNA is TGTGCCAGCAGCTCCATGGGGTCAGGGTCACCCCTCCACTTT. Amino acids: CASSSMGSGSPLHF.

The chain joins TRBV28 to TRBJ1-5; no reliable D call. The germline V gene has CDR1 MDHEN and CDR2 SYDVKM. The V end lost 3 bases, the J end lost 3 bases, and 9 bases lay between the germline ends. The CDR3 is 14 amino acids. CDR3 protein: CASSLRFANQPQHF. CDR3 in DNA: TGTGCCAGCAGTTTGCGGTTTGCCAATCAGCCCCAGCATTTT.

This sequence joins TRBV30 and TRBJ1-1; 7 bases line up with TRBD1. The CDR3 covers 14 residues. Germline CDR1 is GTSNPN and CDR2 is SVGIG (reference sequence). Germline trimming cut 4 bases from V and 1 base from J; bases unmatched to any gene: 6. CDR3 sequence reads: CAWISQGRNTEAFF. The CDR3, as DNA: TGTGCCTGGATATCACAGGGGAGGAACACTGAAGCTTTCTTT.